This T cell receptor (beta chain) is drawn from a study of shared clonotypes between healthy human individuals. About the study: Per donor, three plates held CD4 naive cells, three held CD4 memory, two held CD8 naive and one held CD8 memory.

Germline assignment: CDR1 SGDLS and CDR2 YYNGEE. This CDR3 region has 14 residues. Trimming shortened V by 3 bases and J by 5 bases, and 11 bases separated the two germline ends. Only CD45RO-negative cells positively selected for CCR7 counted as naive CD8 cells, so terminally differentiated effector memory CD45RA+ cells were excluded. Profiled with immunoSEQ multiplex PCR; TCRdb holds only in-frame clones, not every one. The repertoire holds roughly 810,000 clones, with around 96% as singletons. J is TRBJ1-4 and V is TRBV9; D not resolved. The TCR comes from a man aged 25 to 45 in good health. Source material: naive CD8+ T cells sorted from blood. The chain's CDR3 is CASSAVGANEKLFF. The CDR3 region has the DNA TGTGCCAGCAGCGCGGTAGGCGCCAATGAAAAACTGTTTTTT.